This T cell receptor beta chain is from a study of blood T cell repertoires in COVID-19. Losses at the gene ends were 5 bases for V and 8 bases for J; bases not matched to a gene: 3. From germline, CDR1 is MDHEN and CDR2 SYDVKM. The CDR3 consists of 14 residues. Recruits, aged about 18 to 95 years, lived in 24 US areas. The method was immunoSEQ multiplex PCR; TCRdb's version includes in-frame clones alone and lacks a portion of them. The sample records some 230,000 clones, roughly nine tenths being singletons. This TCR derives from a woman younger than 30 in a cohort exposed to, infected with or recovered from COVID-19 (not recorded which). The sequenced material came from PBMCs or T cells enriched from blood (not recorded which). The chain employs TRBV28 and TRBJ1-4, with TRBD1 matching 12 bases. CDR3 nucleotides: TGTGCCAGCAGTGGGACAGGGGGCACCGAAAAACTGTTTTTT. Its protein product is CASSGTGGTEKLFF.